The present TCR beta chain was sequenced within a study of early stage breast cancer tumors. This clone was recorded a few times. Its target is unknown. Germline values: CDR1 GTSNPN, CDR2 SVGIG (reference sequence). This CDR3 spans 13 amino acids. The V end was cut by 0 bases, the J end by 2 bases, with 7 bases between. The protocol was immunoSEQ multiplex PCR, while the TCRdb copy is restricted to in-frame clones and leaves out a portion. Of around 60,000 clones detected, more than 60% appear once; the ten largest clones hold 3.4%. Study conclusions and caveats: Chain pairing and CD4, CD8 or FOXP3 expression were not captured. Commonly generated sequences made up most enriched TCRB sequences shared between patients.

The V call is TRBV30, the J call TRBJ1-2; D is undetermined. The sequenced sample was blood. The origin of this receptor is a person in their thirties with breast cancer. CDR3 sequence: CAWSVLVNYGYTF. The DNA for the CDR3 is TGTGCCTGGAGTGTACTGGTAAACTATGGCTACACCTTC. The whole variable domain, filled in from reference TRBV30 and TRBJ1-2, reads SQTIHQWPATLVQPVGSPLSLECTVEGTSNPNLYWYRQAAGRGLQLLFYSVGIGQISSEVPQNLSASRPQDRQFILSSKKLLLSDSGFYLCAWSVLVNYGYTFGSGTRLTVV.